This record concerns one T cell receptor (beta chain) sequence. The antigen is unknown. This sample is drawn from a study of monozygotic twins with inflammatory bowel disease. Study-wide points: Data gave no support to a single strong signal or clonotype associated with IBD.

cDNA was produced in eight separate reactions per sample. TCRdb re-called the 5' RACE reads, yielding one record per CDR3 amino acid sequence without DNA. The listing records 200,000 to 250,000 distinct CDR3 sequences. Total RNA from whole blood was isolated with no T cell sorting. Germline-derived CDR1 and CDR2 are SGHTA and FQGNSA. The CDR3 spans 14 residues. Sequenced input: blood. This TCR derives from a human donor with ulcerative colitis or Crohn's disease, or a healthy co-twin of an affected twin (not recorded which). The chain recombines TRBV7-2 with TRBJ1-3. CDR3 residues: CASSERFSGNTIYF.